The source of this T cell receptor (beta chain) is a study of identifying expanded T cells in peripheral blood. Germline V gene sequence: CDR1 LNHNV, CDR2 YYDKDF (reference sequence). The CDR3 totals 13 residues. V gave up 3 bases and J gave up 4 bases, with 10 bases separating them. The assay was immunoSEQ multiplex PCR, and TCRdb's table has in-frame clones only and misses some. The sample includes 85,000 to 100,000 clones, 88% of them seen just once. Source material: blood. This TCR derives from a person aged 18-70 years in good health. The V call is TRBV15, the J call TRBJ2-7, with D possibly being TRBD2 (6 bases). The CDR3 protein is CATSRVEGYEQYF. In nucleotides, the CDR3 is TGTGCCACCAGCAGGGTGGAGGGATACGAGCAGTACTTC. Variable domain in full (rest from reference TRBV15 and TRBJ2-7): DAMVIQNPRYQVTQFGKPVTLSCSQTLNHNVMYWYQQKSSQAPKLLFHYYDKDFNNEADTPDNFQSRRPNTSFCFLDIRSPGLGDTAMYLCATSRVEGYEQYFGPGTRLTVT.